The 20 T cell receptor beta chains given below trace back to one sample, sequenced in a study of blood T cell repertoires in COVID-19 (dated by TCRdb to the early 2020s). The library was built by means of the immunoSEQ multiplex PCR assay. TCRdb's version of the immuneACCESS table is confined to in-frame rearrangements and falls short of the full clone set. An unresolved V gene accounts for under half of the shortfall where checked; the remainder is of unknown origin. A total of some 100,000 clones appear in this sample, about 89% of them only once. The ten biggest clones cover about 20% of the sample. The material sequenced was peripheral blood. The receptors come from a human donor with acute or convalescent COVID-19. The donor label of this sample is uncertain.

The rearrangement links TRBV12-3 or TRBV12-4 to TRBJ2-7, with a possible D match to TRBD2 (5 bases). The CDR3 loop spans 12 amino acids. V lost 2 bases and J lost 5, with 7 bases in between. DNA for the CDR3: TGTGCCAGCAGTTTACGGGGTCACGAGCAGTACTTC. Translation: CASSLRGHEQYF.

Only a few counts were recorded for this clone. The rearrangement uses TRBV5-1 and TRBJ2-1; 8 bases line up with TRBD1. Looked up from germline, CDR1 is SGHRS and CDR2 is YFSETQ. The CDR3 spans 14 residues. J gave up 6 bases and V 4 bases, and 6 bases lay outside the gene matches. CDR3: CASSRQGTTNEQFF. In DNA form, the CDR3 reads TGCGCCAGCAGCCGACAGGGGACGACCAATGAGCAGTTCTTC.

V is TRBV4-3 and J is TRBJ1-2; 10 bases align to TRBD1. CDR3 length equals 15 residues. Germline CDR1 LGHNA, CDR2 YSLEER. V shed 3 bases and J 2 bases; nucleotides not matched to a gene: 3. The CDR3 region has the DNA TGCGCCAGCAGCCAGGGGACAGGGGTAAACTATGGCTACACCTTC. This translates into CASSQGTGVNYGYTF.

The gene calls are TRBV7-9 and TRBJ1-2, with D hard to call. CDR3 size: 15 residues. V lost 1 base, J lost 4 bases, and 13 bases lay in between. Germline CDR1 is SEHNR and CDR2 is FQNEAQ (reference sequence). The CDR3 region has the DNA TGTGCCAGCAGCTTAGTTGGGTTACGGGGCTATGGCTACACCTTC. Its translation: CASSLVGLRGYGYTF.

V gene TRBV24-1 combines with J gene TRBJ2-2; TRBD2 matches 10 bases. The V gene end was trimmed by 0 bases and the J gene end by 5 bases; junction bases not matched to a gene: 2. Germline assignment: CDR1 KGHDR and CDR2 SFDVKD. This CDR3 spans 16 amino acids. The CDR3 coding sequence is TGTGCCACCAGTGATTTGACTAGCGGGATAACCGGGGAGCTGTTTTTT. The encoded protein is CATSDLTSGITGELFF.

V and J are TRBV2 and TRBJ1-3, with no clear D. CDR3 length: 15 amino acids. Per the germline V gene, CDR1 is SNHLY and CDR2 is FYNNEI. The V end was cut by 3 bases, the J end by 0 bases, with 9 bases between. The CDR3 loop is CASSDQENSGNTIYF. In DNA form, the CDR3 reads TGTGCCAGCAGTGACCAGGAAAACTCTGGAAACACCATATATTTT.

The table lists this clone with a count of one. The V gene is TRBV5-6, the J gene TRBJ1-2; maybe TRBD1 (5 bases). V was shortened by 5 bases and J by 6 bases, with 11 bases between the two germline ends. The CDR3 runs 12 residues. Looked up from germline, CDR1 is SGHDT and CDR2 is YYEEEE. The CDR3 DNA sequence: TGTGCCAGCAGGTCAGGGAATGATGGCTACACCTTC. Its translation: CASRSGNDGYTF.

The chain combines TRBV4-1 with TRBJ2-7; 7 bases are a match to TRBD2. V shed 1 base, J shed 0 bases, and the junction held 6 bases outside the gene matches. This CDR3 is built from 16 residues. Germline V gives CDR1 MGHRA, CDR2 YSYEKL. The CDR3: CASSQGRGTNSYEQYF. The DNA for the CDR3 is TGCGCCAGCAGCCAAGGACGCGGGACTAACTCCTACGAGCAGTACTTC.

The V call is TRBV7-2, the J call TRBJ2-3, with a weak D call TRBD2 (7 bases). The CDR3 loop spans 15 amino acids. Germline V gene data show CDR1 as SGHTA and CDR2 as FQGNSA. V lost 5 bases and J lost 5, with 17 bases in between. The CDR3, as DNA: TGTGCCAGCAGCCCTACCGCGGGGGCGCAAGATACGCAGTATTTT. Protein product: CASSPTAGAQDTQYF.

V is TRBV6-5 and J is TRBJ2-5; D may be TRBD2 (6 bases). The CDR3 contains 13 residues. With 2 bases removed from V and 5 bases from J, the gap between germline ends came to 9 bases. Per germline, CDR1 MNHEY and CDR2 SVGAGI. CDR3: CASSYRERETQYF. CDR3 bases: TGTGCCAGCAGTTACCGGGAGCGGGAGACCCAGTACTTC.

The chain joins TRBV11-2 to TRBJ1-2; TRBD1 matches at 7 bases. V was clipped by 5 bases and J by 7 bases; unmatched bases: 7. Germline V CDR1 and CDR2: SGHAT, FQNNGV. This CDR3 region has 13 residues. CDR3 DNA sequence: TGTGCCAGCAGCCCACAGGGGCGTGGTGGCTACACCTTC. Protein product: CASSPQGRGGYTF.

This clone is a singleton in its sample. This chain uses TRBV6-5 with TRBJ2-7, with 10 bases that match TRBD1. Germline V gene lookup returns CDR1 MNHEY and CDR2 SVGAGI. The V and J ends lost 8 bases and 3 bases, in that order; junction bases with no gene match: 7. This CDR3 spans 14 amino acids. CDR3 region: CASGDRGLDYEQYF. The CDR3 DNA is TGTGCCAGCGGAGACAGGGGGCTTGACTACGAGCAGTACTTC.

V and J are TRBV6-2 or TRBV6-3 and TRBJ1-4, with no clear D. Trimming shortened V by 6 bases and J by 5 bases, and 16 bases separated the two germline ends. The CDR3 sequence is 15 residues long. Germline CDR1 MNHEY, CDR2 SVGEGT. CDR3 loop: CASSDRRSANEKLFF. The CDR3 DNA sequence: TGTGCCAGCAGCGATAGGAGGTCTGCGAATGAAAAACTGTTTTTT.

The rearrangement uses TRBV18 and TRBJ2-3; 10 bases line up with TRBD2. Trimming cost V 1 base and J 5 bases; bases outside gene matches: 6. The germline V gene encodes CDR1 KGHSH and CDR2 LQKENI. The CDR3 covers 16 residues. The CDR3 sequence is CASSPLLGLAVDTQYF. Here the CDR3 DNA reads TGTGCCAGCTCACCACTCCTCGGACTAGCGGTAGATACGCAGTATTTT.

V and J are TRBV6-5 and TRBJ2-1, with a tentative D call TRBD2 (6 bases). This CDR3 is 15 amino acids long. The germline V gene encodes CDR1 MNHEY and CDR2 SVGAGI. V lost 7 bases, J lost 0 bases, and 13 bases lay in between. The CDR3 protein is CASKLGGLSYNEQFF. The CDR3 DNA reads as TGTGCCAGCAAATTGGGAGGACTCTCCTACAATGAGCAGTTCTTC.

The chain uses TRBV27 and TRBJ2-1; 9 positions agree with TRBD1. Germline trimming cut 2 bases from V and 3 bases from J; bases unmatched to any gene: 5. Looked up from germline, CDR1 is MNHEY and CDR2 is SMNVEV (reference sequence). This CDR3 region has 16 residues. The CDR3 loop reads CASSLILTGGYNEQFF. For the CDR3, the DNA is TGTGCCAGCAGTTTAATTTTGACAGGGGGCTACAATGAGCAGTTCTTC.

This chain connects TRBV9 to TRBJ2-7; 13 nucleotides line up with TRBD2. Trimming removed 3 bases from V and 3 bases from J; junction bases left unmatched: 6. Germline CDR1 SGDLS, CDR2 YYNGEE. The CDR3 contains 16 residues. The CDR3 sequence: CASSAETSGGYYEQYF. The CDR3 DNA reads as TGTGCCAGCAGCGCCGAGACTAGCGGGGGGTACTACGAGCAGTACTTC.

V usage is TRBV12-3 or TRBV12-4 and J usage is TRBJ1-5; D uncertain. The CDR3 is 13 residues long. Trimming left V 4 bases short and J 5 bases short, with 9 bases between. The CDR3 region has the DNA TGTGCCAGCAGTTCCTACAGAGATCAGCCCCAGCATTTT. Translation gives CASSSYRDQPQHF.

The chain employs TRBV7-9 and TRBJ2-1; 11 bases agree with TRBD1. The CDR3 spans 15 residues. The V and J ends lost 5 bases and 4 bases, in that order; junction bases with no gene match: 4. Looked up from germline, CDR1 is SEHNR and CDR2 is FQNEAQ (reference sequence). Here the CDR3 reads CASSRGTGGYNEQFF. CDR3 DNA sequence: TGTGCCAGCAGCCGCGGGACAGGGGGATACAATGAGCAGTTCTTC. Based on the CDR3 plus reference TRBV7-9 and TRBJ2-1, the full variable domain is DTGVSQNPRHKITKRGQNVTFRCDPISEHNRLYWYRQTLGQGPEFLTYFQNEAQLEKSRLLSDRFSAERPKGSFSTLEIQRTEQGDSAMYLCASSRGTGGYNEQFFGPGTRLTVL.

The chain is built from TRBV12-3 or TRBV12-4 and TRBJ1-6; D is possibly TRBD1 (5 bases). V was clipped by 1 base and J by 9 bases, with 7 bases between them. This CDR3 has 13 residues. The CDR3 DNA reads TGTGCCAGCAGTTTAGGGAGGGGTTCACCCCTCCACTTT. The encoded protein is CASSLGRGSPLHF.